This TCR beta chain was observed in a study of cytomegalovirus exposure and HLA in healthy donors. This clone has only one observation. Mismatch with germline at one junction end may stem from a read error. The CDR3 sequence is 14 residues long. The germline V gene has CDR1 MRHNA and CDR2 SNTAGT. Both 60 Vbeta primers and 13 Jbeta primers went into the PCR. Method: immunoSEQ multiplex PCR; TCRdb's copy keeps in-frame clones and lacks some. The sample has under 200,000 clones; around 68% are singletons. Sequencing was carried out using PBMCs. The sequence was collected from a woman in her thirties or forties in good health and CMV-seropositive. The chain couples TRBV6-4 to TRBJ2-1, with 11 positions matching TRBD2. The CDR3: CASGETSGGNEQFF. CDR3 coding DNA: TGTGCCAGCGGTGAAACTAGCGGGGGTAATGAGCAGTTCTTC.